This T cell receptor beta chain emerged from a study of molecular identifiers for immune sequencing clone quantification. Whole-study context: In the replicates, RNA derived from around 20,000 or 100,000 naive CD8 cells was divided into five parts, and four were sequenced.

This clonotype was seen many times. The antigen is unknown. Findings and limits, study-wide: Spiked Jurkat TCR RNA originating from one cell could reportedly be identified amid more than 800,000 naive cells. Clonotypes surpassing 20 RNA copies contained over 99% of effector molecules, versus under 1% in naive cells.

Previously published methods and listed TCR primers were used for the bulk TCR libraries. From the PCR reads, TCRdb called clonotypes with MiXCR, one entry per CDR3 protein. The data show about 40,000 distinct CDR3 sequences, about 24% seen once. The sequence came from a human donor in good health. Some libraries in this study had Jurkat cell RNA spiked in. The sample was naive CD8+ T cells from blood, with Jurkat cell RNA spiked in. Subset of the sample: FACS-sorted CD8+CD4-CCR7+CD45RA+ naive T cells.

The CDR3 DNA follows: TGTGCCAGCAGTTACGACTTCCAGCTAAGAAATGAGCAGTTCTTC. As protein: CASSYDFQLRNEQFF. The chain is built from TRBV6-2 or TRBV6-3 and TRBJ2-1; D is uncertain. The V gene's germline CDR1 is MNHEY and CDR2 SVGEGT. This CDR3 contains 15 residues. V was shortened by 2 bases and J by 7 bases, with 15 bases between the two germline ends.